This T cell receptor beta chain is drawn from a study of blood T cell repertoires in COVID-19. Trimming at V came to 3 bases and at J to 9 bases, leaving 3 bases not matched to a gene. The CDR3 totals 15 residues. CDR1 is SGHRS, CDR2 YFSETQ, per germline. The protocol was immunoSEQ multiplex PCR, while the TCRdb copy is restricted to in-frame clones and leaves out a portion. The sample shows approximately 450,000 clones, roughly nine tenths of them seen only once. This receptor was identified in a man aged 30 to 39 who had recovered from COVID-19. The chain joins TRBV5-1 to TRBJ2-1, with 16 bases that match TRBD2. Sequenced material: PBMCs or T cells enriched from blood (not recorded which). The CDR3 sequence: CASSWGLAGGGEQFF. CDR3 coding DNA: TGCGCCAGCAGCTGGGGACTAGCGGGAGGGGGTGAGCAGTTCTTC.